Given below is one T cell receptor beta chain in context. Antigen unknown. This CDR3 is built from 17 residues. Trimming cost V 2 bases and J 2 bases, with 17 bases left between them. The entry originates in a study of cytomegalovirus exposure and HLA in healthy donors. Study observations and caveats: The study put roughly 160 TCR beta chains on its list as cytomegalovirus-associated. In a later analysis, several top co-occurrence clusters appeared linked to parvovirus B19, influenza, CMV and Epstein-Barr virus.

The primer mix had 60 Vbeta and 13 Jbeta primers. Original handling: The authors later counted 70 million to 85 million unique TCR beta chains, roughly 11 million of them shared. Here immunoSEQ multiplex PCR was the method, and the copy in TCRdb shows in-frame clones only, minus some. V, J and clone size reflect that table, while D and trimming were determined from the DNA. The table shows 150,000 to 200,000 clones, with 77% occurring only once. The TCR originated in a woman in her twenties or thirties in good health and CMV-seronegative. The sample comprised PBMCs. This chain links TRBV6-7 with TRBJ2-3, with a tentative D call TRBD1 (7 bases). TRBV6-7 is labeled an ORF, and its function is uncertain. The CDR3 protein is CASSYPTRGAPTDTQYF. The CDR3 coding sequence is TGTGCCAGCAGTTACCCTACCAGGGGGGCCCCCACAGATACGCAGTATTTT.